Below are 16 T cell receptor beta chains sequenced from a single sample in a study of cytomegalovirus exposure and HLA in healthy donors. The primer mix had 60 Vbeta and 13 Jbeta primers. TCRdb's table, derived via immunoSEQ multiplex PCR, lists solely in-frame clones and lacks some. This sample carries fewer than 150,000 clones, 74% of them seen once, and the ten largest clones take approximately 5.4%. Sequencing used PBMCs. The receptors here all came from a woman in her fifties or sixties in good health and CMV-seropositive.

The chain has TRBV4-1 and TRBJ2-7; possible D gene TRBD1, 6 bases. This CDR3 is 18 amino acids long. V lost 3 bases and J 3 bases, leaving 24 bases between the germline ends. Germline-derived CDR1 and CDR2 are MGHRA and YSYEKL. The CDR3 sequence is CASSQGYGTSGTNYEQYF. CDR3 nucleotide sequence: TGCGCCAGCAGCCAGGGATACGGGACAAGCGGAACTAACTACGAGCAGTACTTC.

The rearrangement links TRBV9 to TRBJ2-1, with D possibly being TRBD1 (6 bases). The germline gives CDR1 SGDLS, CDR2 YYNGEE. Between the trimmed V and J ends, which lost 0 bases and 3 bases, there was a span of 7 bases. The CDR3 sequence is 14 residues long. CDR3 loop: CASSVVQGYNEQFF. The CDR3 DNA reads TGTGCCAGCAGCGTAGTACAGGGCTACAATGAGCAGTTCTTC. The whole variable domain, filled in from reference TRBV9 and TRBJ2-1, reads DSGVTQTPKHLITATGQRVTLRCSPRSGDLSVYWYQQSLDQGLQFLIQYYNGEERAKGNILERFSAQQFPDLHSELNLSSLELGDSALYFCASSVVQGYNEQFFGPGTRLTVL.

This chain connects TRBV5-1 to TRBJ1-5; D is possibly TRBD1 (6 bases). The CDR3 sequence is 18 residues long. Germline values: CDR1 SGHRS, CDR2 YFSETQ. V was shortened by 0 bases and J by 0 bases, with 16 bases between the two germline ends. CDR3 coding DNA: TGCGCCAGCAGCTTGGAGGTCAGGGGAACTTATAGCAATCAGCCCCAGCATTTT. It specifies CASSLEVRGTYSNQPQHF.

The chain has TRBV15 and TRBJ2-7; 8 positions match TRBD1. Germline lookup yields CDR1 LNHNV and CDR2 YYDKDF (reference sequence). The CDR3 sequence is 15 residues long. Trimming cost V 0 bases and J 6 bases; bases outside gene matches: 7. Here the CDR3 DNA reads TGTGCCACCAGCAGAGATCGGCAGGGGGCTGGCGAGCAGTACTTC. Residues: CATSRDRQGAGEQYF.

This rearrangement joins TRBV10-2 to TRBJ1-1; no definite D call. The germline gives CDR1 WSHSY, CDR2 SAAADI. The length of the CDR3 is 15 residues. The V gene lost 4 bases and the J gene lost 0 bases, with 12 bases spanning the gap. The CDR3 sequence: CASSALPRVNTEAFF. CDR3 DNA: TGCGCCAGCAGTGCTCTTCCACGGGTGAACACTGAAGCTTTCTTT.

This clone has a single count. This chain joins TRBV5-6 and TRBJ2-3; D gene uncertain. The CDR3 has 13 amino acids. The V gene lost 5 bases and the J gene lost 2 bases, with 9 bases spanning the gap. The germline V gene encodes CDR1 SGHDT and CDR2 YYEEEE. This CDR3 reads CASSPQDTDTQYF. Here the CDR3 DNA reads TGTGCCAGCAGTCCGCAGGACACAGATACGCAGTATTTT.

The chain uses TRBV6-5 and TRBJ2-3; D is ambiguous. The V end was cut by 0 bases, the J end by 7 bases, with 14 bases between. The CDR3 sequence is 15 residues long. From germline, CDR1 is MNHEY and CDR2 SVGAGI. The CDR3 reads CASSYSTLAFHTQYF. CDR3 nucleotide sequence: TGTGCCAGCAGTTACTCTACCTTGGCCTTTCATACGCAGTATTTT.

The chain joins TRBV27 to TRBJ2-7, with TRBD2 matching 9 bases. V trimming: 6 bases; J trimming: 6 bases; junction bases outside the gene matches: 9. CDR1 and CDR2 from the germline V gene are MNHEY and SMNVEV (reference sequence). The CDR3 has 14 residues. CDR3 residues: CASRKIAGDPEQYF. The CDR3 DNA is TGTGCCAGCAGGAAAATAGCGGGGGACCCCGAGCAGTACTTC.

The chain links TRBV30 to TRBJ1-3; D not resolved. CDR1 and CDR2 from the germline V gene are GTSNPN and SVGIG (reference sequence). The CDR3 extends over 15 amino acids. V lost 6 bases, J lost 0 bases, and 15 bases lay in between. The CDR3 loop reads CACALLSSSGNTIYF. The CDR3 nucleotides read TGTGCCTGCGCCCTACTTAGTAGCTCTGGAAACACCATATATTTT.

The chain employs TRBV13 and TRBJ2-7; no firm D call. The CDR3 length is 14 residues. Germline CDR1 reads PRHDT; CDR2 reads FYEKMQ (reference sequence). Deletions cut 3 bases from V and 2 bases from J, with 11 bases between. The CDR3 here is CASSFYGAPYEQYF. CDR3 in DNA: TGTGCCAGCAGCTTTTACGGTGCCCCCTACGAGCAGTACTTC.

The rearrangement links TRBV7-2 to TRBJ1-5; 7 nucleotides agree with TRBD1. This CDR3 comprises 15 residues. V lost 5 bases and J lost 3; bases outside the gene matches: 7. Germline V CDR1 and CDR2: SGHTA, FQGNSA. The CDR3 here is CASSPRGQPNQPQHF. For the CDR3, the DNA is TGTGCCAGCAGCCCTAGGGGACAGCCCAATCAGCCCCAGCATTTT.

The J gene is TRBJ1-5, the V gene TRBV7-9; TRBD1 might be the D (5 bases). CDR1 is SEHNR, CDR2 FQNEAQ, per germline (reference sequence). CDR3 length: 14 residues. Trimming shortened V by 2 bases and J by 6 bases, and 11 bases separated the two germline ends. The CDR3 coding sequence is TGTGCCAGCAGCTTAACCGGCGGGGGTCAGCCCCAGCATTTT. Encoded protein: CASSLTGGGQPQHF.

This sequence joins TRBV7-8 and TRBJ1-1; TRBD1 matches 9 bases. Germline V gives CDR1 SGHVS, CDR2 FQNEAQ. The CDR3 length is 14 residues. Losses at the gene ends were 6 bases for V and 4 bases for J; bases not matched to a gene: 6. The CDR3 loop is CASSSQGASTEAFF. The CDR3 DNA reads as TGTGCCAGCAGTTCACAGGGGGCGAGCACTGAAGCTTTCTTT.

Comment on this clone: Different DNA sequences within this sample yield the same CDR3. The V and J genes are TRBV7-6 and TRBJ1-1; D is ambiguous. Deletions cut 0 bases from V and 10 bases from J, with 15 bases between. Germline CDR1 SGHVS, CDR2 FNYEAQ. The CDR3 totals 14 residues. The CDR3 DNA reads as TGTGCCAGCAGCTTAGCCTATACGGGGTCGGGAGCTTTCTTT. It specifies CASSLAYTGSGAFF.

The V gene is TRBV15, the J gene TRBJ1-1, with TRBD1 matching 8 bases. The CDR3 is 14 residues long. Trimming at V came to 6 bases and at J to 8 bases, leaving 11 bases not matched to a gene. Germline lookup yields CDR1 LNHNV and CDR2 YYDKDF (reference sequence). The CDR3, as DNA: TGTGCCACCAGAAGGTGGGGGACAGGCCAAGAAGCTTTCTTT. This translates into CATRRWGTGQEAFF.

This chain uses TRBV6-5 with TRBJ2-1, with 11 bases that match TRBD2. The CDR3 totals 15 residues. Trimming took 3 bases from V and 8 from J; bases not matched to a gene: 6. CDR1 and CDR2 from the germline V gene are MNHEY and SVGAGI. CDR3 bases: TGTGCCAGCAGTTATAGCGGGGGGGCCATCCATGAGCAGTTCTTC. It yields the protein CASSYSGGAIHEQFF.